The rows below give T cell receptor beta chains drawn from one sample of a study of naive and memory T cell subsets. MiXCR was run by TCRdb on the UMI-ligation and nested PCR reads, yielding one entry per CDR3 protein. The table includes approximately 82,000 distinct CDR3 sequences, around 7% detected once. Material: central memory CD4+ T cells from blood. These receptors all come from a human donor in good health. Both conserved end residues are trimmed from each CDR3. Clone size is given for some rows only: seen once, a few or many times, or a class if the clone is expanded.

clone size	V gene	J gene	CDR3 protein
many	TRBV7-9	TRBJ2-1	ASSVWDRGNNEQF
many	TRBV27	TRBJ1-1	ASSYRVENTEAF
NA	TRBV3-1	TRBJ1-2	ASSLAGVHGYT
many	TRBV11-2	TRBJ2-6	ASSSRTATSGANVLT
few	TRBV5-1	TRBJ2-1	ASSLENRGRNEQF
NA	TRBV6-2/TRBV6-3	TRBJ2-3	ATLLAGGHQDTQY
few	TRBV4-3	TRBJ2-7	ASSRGQGAPYEQY
few	TRBV10-3	TRBJ2-5	AISESGVETQY
few	TRBV6-6	TRBJ2-3	ASSYGLAGSTDTQY
NA	TRBV20-1	TRBJ2-7	SARGEGREQY
many	TRBV29-1	TRBJ1-5	SVAREGNQPQH